The 25 T cell receptor beta chains in this list originate from one sample, sequenced in a study of T cell changes during pregnancy in multiple sclerosis. The repertoire was sequenced with immunoSEQ multiplex PCR; TCRdb's copy has only in-frame clones and lacks some. Here the sample spans some 63,000 clones, 91% being singletons. The sequenced sample was peripheral blood, obtained before pregnancy. These receptors were obtained from a female donor with multiple sclerosis, enrolled in a pregnancy study.

The chain couples TRBV9 to TRBJ1-2; D is possibly TRBD1 (5 bases). The V gene lost 0 bases and the J gene lost 2 bases, with 11 bases spanning the gap. CDR1 and CDR2 from the germline V gene are SGDLS and YYNGEE. This CDR3 has 15 residues. CDR3 in DNA: TGTGCCAGCAGCGTAGAAGGGGTAGGGAACTATGGCTACACCTTC. This codes for CASSVEGVGNYGYTF.

The chain joins TRBV6-5 to TRBJ2-5, with D perhaps TRBD1 (6 bases). V was trimmed by 0 bases and J by 0 bases, leaving 11 bases between them. Germline lookup yields CDR1 MNHEY and CDR2 SVGAGI. This CDR3 spans 16 amino acids. CDR3 DNA: TGTGCCAGCAGTTACTCGGGACACCCCTACCAAGAGACCCAGTACTTC. This translates into CASSYSGHPYQETQYF.

The chain combines TRBV18 with TRBJ2-3; the D gene is possibly TRBD1 (5 bases). Germline CDR1 KGHSH, CDR2 LQKENI. V gave up 6 bases and J gave up 1 base, with 14 bases separating them. The CDR3 runs to 15 residues. The CDR3 here is CASSGRQGGTDTQYF. In DNA, the CDR3 is TGTGCCAGCTCGGGTAGGCAGGGCGGCACAGATACGCAGTATTTT.

V gene TRBV6-1 combines with J gene TRBJ1-2, with unresolved D. This CDR3 spans 13 amino acids. CDR1 and CDR2 (germline): MNHNS, SASEGT. V lost 0 bases and J lost 4, with 6 bases in between. CDR3 residues: CASSEATAYGYTF. CDR3 bases: TGTGCCAGCAGTGAAGCTACAGCCTATGGCTACACCTTC.

This sequence joins TRBV29-1 and TRBJ1-5, with 10 bases matching TRBD1. Germline lookup yields CDR1 SQVTM and CDR2 ANQGSEA. V lost 4 bases and J lost 7; bases outside the gene matches: 1. The CDR3 is made up of 12 amino acids. The CDR3 nucleotides are TGCAGCGTTGGGGACAGGGGCCAGCCCCAGCATTTT. It yields the protein CSVGDRGQPQHF.

This clone is a singleton in its sample. The J gene is TRBJ1-1, the V gene TRBV9, with TRBD1 identical over 7 bases. The CDR3 totals 13 residues. J gave up 4 bases and V 2 bases, and 2 bases lay outside the gene matches. The germline V gene encodes CDR1 SGDLS and CDR2 YYNGEE. Written as DNA, the CDR3 is TGTGCCAGCAGCGTCCAGGGGGTCACTGAAGCTTTCTTT. This gives the protein CASSVQGVTEAFF.

The chain is built from TRBV15 and TRBJ2-7; possibly TRBD1 for D (6 bases). The CDR3 loop spans 16 amino acids. Looked up from germline, CDR1 is LNHNV and CDR2 is YYDKDF (reference sequence). Trimming cost V 1 base and J 3 bases, with 16 bases left between them. CDR3 sequence reads: CATSRGGTGTLYEQYF. CDR3 DNA: TGTGCCACCAGCAGAGGGGGTACAGGGACCCTCTACGAGCAGTACTTC.

The V call is TRBV7-2, the J call TRBJ2-3, with D tentatively TRBD1 (6 bases). This CDR3 contains 15 residues. The ends were cut back, 4 bases at V and 1 base at J, with 12 bases in the middle. Germline CDR1 is SGHTA and CDR2 is FQGNSA. CDR3 sequence reads: CASSSTGLRTDTQYF. The CDR3 DNA sequence: TGTGCCAGCAGCTCCACAGGGTTGCGCACAGATACGCAGTATTTT. Using reference TRBV7-2 and TRBJ2-3 for the parts outside the CDR3, the full variable domain is GAGVSQSPSNKVTEKGKDVELRCDPISGHTALYWYRQSLGQGLEFLIYFQGNSAPDKSGLPSDRFSAERTGGSVSTLTIQRTQQEDSAVYLCASSSTGLRTDTQYFGPGTRLTVL.

V and J are TRBV6-5 and TRBJ1-6, with D unclear. The ends were cut back, 5 bases at V and 7 bases at J, with 12 bases in the middle. The CDR3 is made up of 14 amino acids. From germline, CDR1 is MNHEY and CDR2 SVGAGI. DNA for the CDR3: TGTGCCAGCAGTCTTATGGGAGCCAATTCACCCCTCCACTTT. It translates to CASSLMGANSPLHF.

V usage is TRBV5-4 and J usage is TRBJ2-1, with D perhaps TRBD1 (5 bases). This CDR3 is 16 amino acids long. Germline V gene sequence: CDR1 SGHNT, CDR2 YYREEE (reference sequence). Trimming took off 0 bases at V and 2 bases at J, with 12 bases between the two ends. CDR3 amino acids: CASSLAGNLTYNEQFF. The CDR3 nucleotides read TGTGCCAGCAGCTTGGCAGGGAACCTTACCTACAATGAGCAGTTCTTC.

V and J are TRBV11-3 and TRBJ2-5; D is uncertain. V dropped 1 base and J dropped 0 bases, with 15 bases sitting between them. Germline-derived CDR1 and CDR2 are SGHNT and YENEEA. The CDR3 totals 17 residues. This chain's CDR3 is CASSLAKSLAYQETQYF. The CDR3 nucleotides are TGTGCCAGCAGCTTAGCCAAGTCTTTAGCCTACCAAGAGACCCAGTACTTC.

The chain recombines TRBV15 with TRBJ1-5; D remains unclear. The CDR3 covers 13 residues. V gave up 5 bases and J gave up 1 base, with 6 bases separating them. CDR1 LNHNV and CDR2 YYDKDF come from the germline V gene (reference sequence). For the CDR3, the DNA is TGTGCCACCAGCCCGCGAAGCAATCAGCCCCAGCATTTT. It specifies CATSPRSNQPQHF.

The chain recombines TRBV6-6 with TRBJ1-1; possible D gene TRBD1, 6 bases. Germline V gene data show CDR1 as MNHNY and CDR2 as SVGAGI (reference sequence). The CDR3 is made up of 15 amino acids. Trimming took 0 bases from V and 5 from J, leaving 13 bases between them. The CDR3 DNA sequence: TGTGCCAGCAGTTACTCCACAGGGCGGGGGACTGAAGCTTTCTTT. Residues: CASSYSTGRGTEAFF.

The chain combines TRBV2 with TRBJ1-5; D is undetermined. The V end lost 2 bases, the J end lost 4 bases, and 6 bases lay between the germline ends. The V gene's germline CDR1 is SNHLY and CDR2 FYNNEI. CDR3 size: 13 residues. CDR3 loop: CASSEFQNQPQHF. The CDR3 nucleotides read TGTGCCAGCAGTGAATTCCAAAATCAGCCCCAGCATTTT.

The rearrangement joins TRBV18 to TRBJ2-1; 12 nucleotides match TRBD1. The trim removed 5 bases at V and 8 bases at J, leaving 10 bases unmatched. There are 16 residues in the CDR3. Germline V gene sequence: CDR1 KGHSH, CDR2 LQKENI. DNA for the CDR3: TGTGCCAGCTCAAGATGGGGGACAGGGGGCATAGATGAGCAGTTCTTC. It specifies CASSRWGTGGIDEQFF.

The gene calls are TRBV7-6 and TRBJ2-1, with a tentative D call TRBD1 (5 bases). CDR1 and CDR2 from the germline V gene are SGHVS and FNYEAQ. The CDR3 sequence is 12 residues long. Deletions cut 4 bases from V and 12 bases from J, with 13 bases between. CDR3 sequence (DNA): TGTGCCAGCAGCTACGTAGGGGTGGGGCAGTTCTTC. This codes for CASSYVGVGQFF. Combining the CDR3 with reference TRBV7-6 and TRBJ2-1 gives the whole variable domain GAGVSQSPRYKVTKRGQDVALRCDPISGHVSLYWYRQALGQGPEFLTYFNYEAQQDKSGLPNDRFSAERPEGSISTLTIQRTEQRDSAMYRCASSYVGVGQFFGPGTRLTVL.

The V call is TRBV2, the J call TRBJ1-1; 7 nucleotides agree with TRBD1. There are 13 residues in the CDR3. The germline V gene has CDR1 SNHLY and CDR2 FYNNEI. J gave up 3 bases and V 10 bases, and 8 bases lay outside the gene matches. DNA of the CDR3: TGTGCCACCCTCGACAGGGACGACACTGAAGCTTTCTTT. Its protein is CATLDRDDTEAFF. Full variable domain (remainder filled in from reference TRBV2 and TRBJ1-1): EPEVTQTPSHQVTQMGQEVILRCVPISNHLYFYWYRQILGQKVEFLVSFYNNEISEKSEIFDDQFSVERPDGSNFTLKIRSTKLEDSAMYFCATLDRDDTEAFFGQGTRLTVV.

The V and J genes are TRBV5-1 and TRBJ2-3, with TRBD1 as a possible D gene (5 bases). This CDR3 comprises 15 residues. Looked up from germline, CDR1 is SGHRS and CDR2 is YFSETQ. With 0 bases removed from V and 1 base from J, the gap between germline ends came to 9 bases. The CDR3 protein is CASSLGLGGTDTQYF. In DNA form, the CDR3 reads TGCGCCAGCAGCTTGGGGCTAGGGGGCACAGATACGCAGTATTTT.

V and J are TRBV7-9 and TRBJ2-3; perhaps TRBD1 as D (6 bases). CDR1 is SEHNR and CDR2 is FQNEAQ in the germline V gene (reference sequence). Trimming cost V 6 bases and J 4 bases, with 17 bases left between them. The CDR3 totals 15 residues. The CDR3 DNA reads TGTGCCAGCAGTCCCGGGACACTTTTCGCAGATACGCAGTATTTT. Protein product: CASSPGTLFADTQYF.

The chain couples TRBV20-1 to TRBJ1-1; D uncertain. CDR3 length: 8 amino acids. Per the germline V gene, CDR1 is DFQATT and CDR2 is SNEGSKA (reference sequence). Trimming shortened V by 6 bases and J by 10 bases, and 6 bases separated the two germline ends. The CDR3 loop is CSALRAFF. CDR3 DNA: TGCAGTGCCTTGAGAGCTTTCTTT.

This rearrangement joins TRBV7-9 to TRBJ1-2; no clear D gene. Germline CDR1 SEHNR, CDR2 FQNEAQ (reference sequence). V was trimmed by 4 bases and J by 5 bases, leaving 11 bases between them. This CDR3 is 13 amino acids long. The CDR3: CASSSQPLYGYTF. The DNA for the CDR3 is TGTGCCAGCAGCTCACAGCCCCTATATGGCTACACCTTC.

The rearrangement links TRBV27 to TRBJ1-2; D unresolved. Deletions cut 5 bases from V and 0 bases from J, with 10 bases between. The CDR3 covers 14 residues. Germline CDR1 and CDR2: MNHEY and SMNVEV (reference sequence). The CDR3 sequence: CASSPNLANYGYTF. In nucleotides, the CDR3 is TGTGCCAGCAGTCCCAATTTAGCTAACTATGGCTACACCTTC.

The J gene is TRBJ1-2, the V gene TRBV6-5; D gene unclear. Germline loops: CDR1 MNHEY, CDR2 SVGAGI. V was shortened by 6 bases and J by 3 bases, with 11 bases between the two germline ends. CDR3 size: 13 residues. CDR3 in amino acids: CASSPTSDYGYTF. CDR3 in DNA: TGTGCCAGCAGCCCCACTTCGGACTATGGCTACACCTTC.

The chain has TRBV7-9 and TRBJ1-5; tentative D call: TRBD1 (5 bases). V was cut by 1 base and J by 5 bases, with 9 bases left in between. The CDR3 sequence is 14 residues long. CDR1 and CDR2 from the germline V gene are SEHNR and FQNEAQ (reference sequence). The CDR3 nucleotides are TGTGCCAGCAGCTTAGGCGGGGCGCATCAGCCCCAGCATTTT. It codes for CASSLGGAHQPQHF.

This rearrangement joins TRBV6-6 to TRBJ1-3; tentative D call: TRBD1 (6 bases). CDR3 length: 16 amino acids. The V gene's germline CDR1 is MNHNY and CDR2 SVGAGI (reference sequence). Between the trimmed V and J ends, which lost 5 bases and 0 bases, there was a span of 14 bases. Here the CDR3 reads CASSNPTDSSGNTIYF. The CDR3 coding sequence is TGTGCCAGCAGTAACCCGACGGACAGCTCTGGAAACACCATATATTTT.